This T cell receptor beta chain was profiled in a study of T cell responses to AZD1222 COVID-19 vaccine. For the study at large: Second-dose recipients at about 4 or about 12 weeks were treated as one pooled group.

TCRdb's table, derived via immunoSEQ multiplex PCR, lists solely in-frame clones and lacks some. Of about 56,000 clones listed, 70% to 90% were seen once; the top ten hold over 13%. V was cut by 2 bases and J by 8 bases, with 10 bases left in between. The CDR3 extends over 14 amino acids. The germline V gene encodes CDR1 MGHRA and CDR2 YSYEKL. This specimen consisted of peripheral blood, obtained on day 0 of AZD1222 vaccination. The chain is built from TRBV4-1 and TRBJ1-6; D gene ambiguous. The receptor was isolated from an adult in good health. DNA for the CDR3: TGCGCCAGCAGCCAATTCCTCCCCTATTCACCCCTCCACTTT. This encodes CASSQFLPYSPLHF.